Reported below is one T cell receptor beta chain. Its antigen is currently unknown. This table comes from immunoSEQ multiplex PCR, and its TCRdb copy is limited to in-frame clones, with some not included. The table has about 98,000 clones, 80% to 95% seen once. Each of the patients experienced relapse following autologous stem cell transplantation, and their brentuximab vedotin exposure differed. The sample is drawn from a study of PD-1 blockade in classical Hodgkin lymphoma. Study results and caveats: CD4+ TCR diversity rose significantly by C4D1, and CD8+ TCR diversity did not.

The TCR sequence derives from a human donor with classical Hodgkin lymphoma. The sample consisted of peripheral blood mononuclear cells (PBMCs), taken at baseline.

CDR3 loop: CASSLPPPLRGEQYF. The CDR3 DNA sequence: TGTGCCAGCAGTCTTCCCCCACCTCTACGTGGAGAGCAGTACTTC. The chain combines TRBV27 with TRBJ2-7; D is unclear. CDR3 length equals 15 residues. The V gene's germline CDR1 is MNHEY and CDR2 SMNVEV (reference sequence). V lost 5 bases and J 7 bases, leaving 21 bases between the germline ends.